This T cell receptor (beta chain) originates from a study of immune evolution from preneoplasia to lung adenocarcinoma. Trimming pared 1 base from V and 1 base from J, leaving 9 bases between. CDR1 is SGDLS, CDR2 YYNGEE, per germline. The CDR3 consists of 15 residues. Histologic diagnosis was independently verified by two lung pathologists. TCRdb's copy holds only in-frame clones and misses some; the assay was immunoSEQ multiplex PCR. The sample has tens of thousands of clones, over 75% seen once. Study findings and constraints: Compared with EGFR-mutant or double wild-type lesions, KRAS-mutant nodules were more clonal. Top clone share appeared to fall from AAH through AIS, MIA, adenocarcinoma.

Remarks on this clone: Its antigen remains unidentified. The sample has other DNA sequences that encode this CDR3 too.

Sequences were obtained from FFPE invasive lung adenocarcinoma tissue. This receptor was taken from a person between 55 and 70 years old with lung adenocarcinoma. This sequence joins TRBV9 and TRBJ2-1; D perhaps matches TRBD2 (5 bases). CDR3 sequence reads: CASSVSGISYNEQFF. Here the CDR3 DNA reads TGTGCCAGCAGCGTAAGCGGCATATCCTACAATGAGCAGTTCTTC.